Listed below are T cell receptor beta chains from one sample, sequenced in a study of CD8+CD57+ T cells in acquired aplastic anemia. TCRdb analysed the reads with MiXCR anew, one entry per CDR3 protein. Among just over 400,000 distinct CDR3 sequences listed, 60% to 80% were seen once. Sequences were obtained from sorted CD4+, CD8+, or CD8+CD57+ T cells (not recorded which) from PBMCs. These receptors were collected from a human donor in good health, serving as a control. Both conserved end residues are part of each CDR3. A D gene is named only where the DNA matches it firmly. Rows give clone size only sometimes, using once, few, many, or a class for an expanded clone.

d_gene: NA
abundance: NA
v_gene: TRBV7-2
j_gene: TRBJ1-1
CDR3aa: CASSTRTGGEAFFFF
CDR3nt: NA

d_gene: NA
abundance: few
v_gene: TRBV24-1
j_gene: TRBJ2-4
CDR3aa: CATSDLASGPVDIQYF
CDR3nt: TGTGCCACCAGTGATTTGGCTTCGGGCCCGGTAGACATTCAGTACTTC

d_gene: TRBD1
abundance: few
v_gene: TRBV4-2
j_gene: TRBJ1-4
CDR3aa: CASSEEDRDEKLFF
CDR3nt: TGTGCCAGCAGCGAAGAGGACAGGGACGAAAAACTGTTTTTT

d_gene: TRBD2
abundance: NA
v_gene: TRBV6-2/TRBV6-3
j_gene: TRBJ2-1
CDR3aa: CATKDLQRDYNEQFF
CDR3nt: TGTGCCACCAAAGATTTGCAGCGGGACTACAATGAGCAGTTCTTC

d_gene: NA
abundance: NA
v_gene: TRBV7-3
j_gene: TRBJ1-2
CDR3aa: CASSAHKRNGYTF
CDR3nt: TGTGCCAGCAGCGCACACAAGAGGAATGGCTACACCTTC

d_gene: NA
abundance: once
v_gene: TRBV12-3/TRBV12-4
j_gene: TRBJ1-2
CDR3aa: CASRPPDRNYGYTF
CDR3nt: TGTGCCAGCAGACCGCCCGACAGGAACTATGGCTACACCTTC

d_gene: NA
abundance: NA
v_gene: TRBV7-2
j_gene: TRBJ2-1
CDR3aa: CASSASYEQFF
CDR3nt: TGTGCCAGCAGCGCTAGCTATGAGCAGTTCTTC

d_gene: TRBD2
abundance: NA
v_gene: TRBV20-1
j_gene: TRBJ2-5
CDR3aa: CSANSGGIKTQYF
CDR3nt: TGCAGTGCTAATAGCGGGGGAATAAAGACCCAGTACTTC

d_gene: NA
abundance: NA
v_gene: TRBV7-2
j_gene: TRBJ1-5
CDR3aa: CASSPRGAGNRPQHF
CDR3nt: TGTGCCAGCAGCCCACGGGGGGCGGGCAATCGGCCCCAGCATTTT

d_gene: NA
abundance: NA
v_gene: TRBV20-1
j_gene: TRBJ2-5
CDR3aa: CSATHHSEHQETQYF
CDR3nt: TGCAGTGCTACACATCACTCCGAACATCAAGAGACCCAGTACTTC

d_gene: NA
abundance: NA
v_gene: TRBV14
j_gene: TRBJ1-2
CDR3aa: CASSQWVAASTF
CDR3nt: TGTGCCAGCAGCCAGTGGGTAGCGGCTAGCACCTTC

d_gene: TRBD2
abundance: once
v_gene: TRBV9
j_gene: TRBJ2-5
CDR3aa: CASSAGARGVTDNF
CDR3nt: TGTGCCAGCAGCGCAGGGGCGCGGGGGGTGACAGATAACTTC

d_gene: TRBD1
abundance: many
v_gene: TRBV6-5
j_gene: TRBJ1-2
CDR3aa: CASSPPGQGNGYTF
CDR3nt: TGTGCCAGCAGCCCACCGGGACAGGGTAATGGCTACACCTTC

d_gene: TRBD1
abundance: NA
v_gene: TRBV9
j_gene: TRBJ2-3
CDR3aa: CASSEGGDRGRREYF
CDR3nt: TGTGCCAGCAGCGAGGGCGGGGACAGGGGTAGACGAGAGTATTTT

d_gene: TRBD1
abundance: NA
v_gene: TRBV4-3
j_gene: TRBJ1-6
CDR3aa: CASRPAEGQHGSPLHF
CDR3nt: TGCGCCAGCAGACCCGCCGAGGGACAGCATGGTTCACCCCTCCACTTT

d_gene: NA
abundance: NA
v_gene: TRBV13
j_gene: TRBJ1-1
CDR3aa: CASSPEGTGDLTVNTEAFF
CDR3nt: TGTGCCAGCAGCCCAGAGGGGACCGGGGACCTGACGGTGAACACTGAAGCTTTCTTT